This T cell receptor (beta chain) is from a study of T cell repertoires in aging, cancer and after chemotherapy. Study-wide findings and caveats: No conclusions about immunological memory after chemotherapy can be drawn from the repertoire data.

Germline lookup yields CDR1 MNHNS and CDR2 SASEGT. J was trimmed by 2 bases and V by 8 bases; bases with no gene match: 11. The CDR3 runs 16 residues. Points on this clonotype: What it binds is unknown.

A mixed TRB-A/B primer pool amplified rearranged TRB by multiplex touch-down PCR. MiXCR was run by TCRdb on the multiplex PCR reads, yielding one entry per CDR3 protein. The sample carries about 3,200 distinct CDR3 sequences, about a fifth recorded once. Amplification of TCR beta used genomic DNA extracted from peripheral blood. Input material: blood. The V and J genes are TRBV6-1 and TRBJ2-3; the match to TRBD2 covers 9 bases. The sequence derives from a human donor with a blood cancer. CDR3 bases: TGTGCCAGCTGCTCGGTAGCGGGGGTAAACACAGATACGCAGTATTTT. This translates into CASCSVAGVNTDTQYF.